This T cell receptor beta chain was sequenced for a study of PD-L1 blockade in urothelial cancer. Study context: Starting in the mid-2010s, patients were given atezolizumab (1,200 mg intravenously every 3 weeks). After treatment start, blood was analyzed at 3 weeks (second dose) and at 6 weeks. Median T cell yield from blood was roughly 140,000.

Added to each PCR by spiking were synthetic TCR analog templates. Profiling relied on immunoSEQ multiplex PCR, and the TCRdb table lists in-frame clones only, not all of them. The data hold under 30,000 clones, with over 75% observed a single time. Trimming removed 6 bases at V and 3 bases at J, with 5 bases between. Germline lookup yields CDR1 MNHEY and CDR2 SVGAGI. The CDR3 covers 12 residues. The receptor comes from a man aged 45-60 years with urothelial cancer. Specimen: PBMCs, collected around atezolizumab (anti-PD-L1) treatment. The chain combines TRBV6-5 with TRBJ2-2; D gene ambiguous. The CDR3 coding sequence is TGTGCCAGCAGACTTTACACCGGGGAGCTGTTTTTT. This gives the protein CASRLYTGELFF.